A single sample is the source of the 25 T cell receptor beta chains below, sequenced in a study of shared clonotypes between healthy human individuals. Data came from immunoSEQ multiplex PCR; TCRdb stores just in-frame clones and leaves some out. The sample shows about 1.5 million clones, about 98% of them seen only once. Sequencing input: naive CD4+ T cells sorted from blood. Stated subset: CD45RA+ positively selected. The receptors stem from a man under 40 in good health.

The J gene is TRBJ2-7, the V gene TRBV5-4, with D hard to call. The CDR3 extends over 15 amino acids. Germline V gene data show CDR1 as SGHNT and CDR2 as YYREEE (reference sequence). V lost 3 bases, J lost 1 base, and 14 bases lay in between. CDR3 bases: TGTGCCAGCAGCTCTCAGTCCCGGCAGTCCTACGAGCAGTACTTC. This encodes CASSSQSRQSYEQYF.

This chain uses TRBV10-1 with TRBJ2-7; D remains ambiguous. Trimming stripped 4 bases from V and 0 bases from J, with 10 bases between. Germline CDR1 and CDR2: WNHNN and SYGVQD (reference sequence). CDR3 length equals 14 residues. The CDR3 nucleotides read TGCGCCAGCAGTGGCAACGGTCCCTCCTACGAGCAGTACTTC. Protein: CASSGNGPSYEQYF.

CDR3 nucleotide sequence: TGTGCCAGCAAAGAGCAGGGGGCGCACACCGGGGAGCTGTTTTTT. This gives the protein CASKEQGAHTGELFF. The V and J genes are TRBV6-5 and TRBJ2-2, with TRBD1 matching 8 bases. CDR1 is MNHEY and CDR2 is SVGAGI in the germline V gene. The V segment lost 7 bases and the J segment 3 bases; nucleotides outside the gene matches: 7. This CDR3 is built from 15 residues.

J is TRBJ2-1 and V is TRBV19, with D unclear. Trimming cost V 3 bases and J 0 bases, with 15 bases left between them. This CDR3 is 17 amino acids long. Germline CDR1 reads LNHDA; CDR2 reads SQIVND (reference sequence). The CDR3 nucleotides are TGTGCCAGTAGTATCATGGTCCGGGCCCTCTCCTACAATGAGCAGTTCTTC. This gives the protein CASSIMVRALSYNEQFF.

The genes are TRBV7-2 and TRBJ1-1, with no clear D. The germline V and J ends were trimmed by 5 bases and 4 bases, with 11 bases remaining between them. The CDR3 covers 13 residues. Germline V CDR1 and CDR2: SGHTA, FQGNSA. CDR3: CASSGKAATEAFF. CDR3 DNA sequence: TGTGCCAGCAGCGGGAAGGCCGCCACTGAAGCTTTCTTT.

This chain uses TRBV6-6 with TRBJ2-2, with D perhaps TRBD1 (5 bases). Germline assignment: CDR1 MNHNY and CDR2 SVGAGI (reference sequence). The CDR3 extends over 14 amino acids. Trimming removed 0 bases from V and 7 bases from J, with 9 bases in between. DNA for the CDR3: TGTGCCAGCAGTTACTCGGGGCGGAACGGGGAGCTGTTTTTT. It translates to CASSYSGRNGELFF.

The chain recombines TRBV18 with TRBJ2-3; D possibly corresponds to TRBD2 (5 bases). The CDR3 contains 14 residues. The V end lost 3 bases, the J end lost 6 bases, and 13 bases lay between the germline ends. CDR1 is KGHSH and CDR2 is LQKENI in the germline V gene. This CDR3 reads CASSPLDSGDTQYF. In DNA form, the CDR3 reads TGTGCCAGCTCACCCCTGGACTCGGGGGATACGCAGTATTTT.

The rearrangement links TRBV13 to TRBJ2-2, with unresolved D. CDR1 and CDR2 (germline): PRHDT, FYEKMQ (reference sequence). The CDR3 sequence is 12 residues long. V lost 6 bases and J 6 bases, leaving 8 bases between the germline ends. The CDR3, as DNA: TGTGCCAGCAGTTTAACGCCCGGGGAGCTGTTTTTT. It translates to CASSLTPGELFF.

The chain employs TRBV28 and TRBJ1-2; no clear D gene. CDR3 length equals 13 residues. Trimming pared 6 bases from V and 7 bases from J, leaving 15 bases between. CDR1 is MDHEN and CDR2 is SYDVKM in the germline V gene. Here the CDR3 DNA reads TGTGCCAGCAGAGCCCTCAGCGGACGTGGCTACACCTTC. Translating it yields CASRALSGRGYTF.

The rearrangement joins TRBV18 to TRBJ2-1; TRBD2 aligns across 8 bases. This CDR3 has 14 residues. Germline V CDR1 and CDR2: KGHSH, LQKENI. V gave up 6 bases and J gave up 8 bases; unmatched junction bases: 9. DNA of the CDR3: TGTGCCAGCTCCCCGGCCGCGGGAGGTGATGAGCAGTTCTTC. Its translation: CASSPAAGGDEQFF.

The chain uses TRBV7-2 and TRBJ2-5; D call uncertain. The CDR3 sequence is 15 residues long. Trimming cost V 5 bases and J 1 base, with 14 bases left between them. Per the germline V gene, CDR1 is SGHTA and CDR2 is FQGNSA. The CDR3 DNA is TGTGCCAGCAGCGAAGTCTCTACGTCCCAAGAGACCCAGTACTTC. Translation: CASSEVSTSQETQYF.

Concerning this clone itself: At the DNA level, this CDR3 is encoded by other sequences in the same sample as well. The V gene is TRBV6-5, the J gene TRBJ2-7, with 13 bases matching TRBD2. CDR3 length: 14 residues. After removal of 6 bases from V and 3 bases from J, the junction contained 2 bases not matched to a gene. The germline CDR1 and CDR2 sequences are MNHEY and SVGAGI. CDR3 protein: CASSRTSGSYEQYF. The CDR3 bases are TGTGCCAGCAGCAGGACTAGCGGGAGCTACGAGCAGTACTTC.

This sequence joins TRBV6-1 and TRBJ2-1; 7 positions agree with TRBD2. The CDR3 extends over 15 amino acids. The germline V gene encodes CDR1 MNHNS and CDR2 SASEGT. With 1 base clipped from V and 1 base from J, the junction kept 1 base outside the gene matches. The CDR3 DNA follows: TGTGCCAGCAGTGAAGAGCGGGATTCCTACAATGAGCAGTTCTTC. Translated: CASSEERDSYNEQFF.

The chain couples TRBV6-1 to TRBJ2-7; 12 bases agree with TRBD2. The trim removed 4 bases at V and 5 bases at J, leaving 6 bases unmatched. The CDR3 extends over 15 amino acids. Looked up from germline, CDR1 is MNHNS and CDR2 is SASEGT. In nucleotides, the CDR3 is TGTGCCAGCAGTGCCCTATGGACTAGCGGGAACGAGCAGTACTTC. Translated, it gives CASSALWTSGNEQYF.

This clone was recorded only once. The V and J genes are TRBV7-2 and TRBJ2-7; D is ambiguous. Trimming shortened V by 2 bases and J by 10 bases, and 15 bases separated the two germline ends. The CDR3 totals 13 residues. The germline V gene encodes CDR1 SGHTA and CDR2 FQGNSA. DNA for the CDR3: TGTGCCAGCAGCTTACGTCAGTCCCTAGAACAGTACTTC. Protein: CASSLRQSLEQYF.

V is TRBV18 and J is TRBJ2-1; 12 nucleotides line up with TRBD2. J lost 0 bases, V lost 0 bases, and 6 bases had no gene match. The CDR3 sequence is 19 residues long. Germline values: CDR1 KGHSH, CDR2 LQKENI. CDR3 protein: CASSPPGLAGLNSYNEQFF. DNA of the CDR3: TGTGCCAGCTCACCACCCGGACTAGCGGGATTAAACTCCTACAATGAGCAGTTCTTC.

The chain links TRBV2 to TRBJ2-5, with 8 positions matching TRBD2. The CDR3 length is 17 residues. CDR1 and CDR2 (germline): SNHLY, FYNNEI. The V and J ends lost 6 bases and 4 bases, in that order; junction bases with no gene match: 16. This CDR3 is CASRREDVYLIGETQYF. The CDR3 DNA reads as TGTGCCAGCAGGCGGGAGGACGTGTATTTAATTGGAGAGACCCAGTACTTC.

The V and J genes are TRBV5-4 and TRBJ2-7; tentatively, D is TRBD2 (7 bases). This CDR3 spans 13 amino acids. Trimming removed 0 bases at V and 12 bases at J, with 16 bases between. The germline V gene has CDR1 SGHNT and CDR2 YYREEE (reference sequence). CDR3 amino acids: CASSLGDTRESYF. The CDR3 nucleotides read TGTGCCAGCAGCTTGGGGGACACGCGGGAGTCGTACTTC. Based on the CDR3 plus reference TRBV5-4 and TRBJ2-7, the full variable domain is ETGVTQSPTHLIKTRGQQVTLRCSSQSGHNTVSWYQQALGQGPQFIFQYYREEENGRGNFPPRFSGLQFPNYSSELNVNALELDDSALYLCASSLGDTRESYFGPGTRLTVT.

The chain links TRBV27 to TRBJ1-4; D gene ambiguous. This CDR3 region has 14 residues. Germline CDR1 reads MNHEY; CDR2 reads SMNVEV (reference sequence). The V end was cut by 6 bases, the J end by 4 bases, with 12 bases between. The CDR3 here is CASRTSQFNEKLFF. The CDR3 DNA reads as TGTGCCAGCAGAACCAGCCAATTTAATGAAAAACTGTTTTTT.

V gene TRBV6-1 combines with J gene TRBJ1-2; D not resolved. The germline gives CDR1 MNHNS, CDR2 SASEGT. The CDR3 length is 13 residues. Between the trimmed V and J ends, which lost 6 bases and 7 bases, there was a span of 15 bases. The CDR3 bases are TGTGCCAGCAGCGGACTAAAAGTGGGTGGCTACACCTTC. Amino acids: CASSGLKVGGYTF.

The V and J genes are TRBV7-2 and TRBJ1-5, with TRBD1 matching 9 bases. Germline CDR1 SGHTA, CDR2 FQGNSA. The V and J ends lost 0 bases and 6 bases, in that order; junction bases with no gene match: 3. CDR3 size: 15 residues. CDR3 amino acids: CASSLAGTGSQPQHF. The CDR3, as DNA: TGTGCCAGCAGCTTAGCAGGGACAGGGAGTCAGCCCCAGCATTTT.

The chain employs TRBV2 and TRBJ2-3, with TRBD2 matching over 14 bases. With V trimmed by 6 bases and J by 4 bases, 6 bases remained unmatched. Per the germline V gene, CDR1 is SNHLY and CDR2 is FYNNEI. This CDR3 spans 16 amino acids. CDR3 nucleotide sequence: TGTGCCAGCAGGGGGGGACTAGCGGGAGCACCAGATACGCAGTATTTT. The encoded protein is CASRGGLAGAPDTQYF.

The rearrangement uses TRBV4-1 and TRBJ2-7, with TRBD1 matching over 10 bases. Germline loops: CDR1 MGHRA, CDR2 YSYEKL. The CDR3 length is 15 residues. V lost 3 bases, J lost 5 bases, and 7 bases stayed unmatched. CDR3 sequence: CASSHSGTGVDEQYF. CDR3 nucleotides: TGCGCCAGCAGCCATTCAGGGACAGGGGTCGACGAGCAGTACTTC.

The chain couples TRBV27 to TRBJ1-1, with D perhaps TRBD1 (6 bases). In germline, CDR1 is MNHEY, CDR2 SMNVEV (reference sequence). The CDR3 is 14 residues long. Trimming took 3 bases from V and 7 from J, leaving 15 bases between them. The CDR3 reads CASSLVGTINEAFF. CDR3 nucleotide sequence: TGTGCCAGCAGTTTGGTAGGGACAATCAATGAAGCTTTCTTT.

The rearrangement uses TRBV29-1 and TRBJ1-2; no clear D. Trimming stripped 6 bases from V and 4 bases from J, with 18 bases between. Germline lookup yields CDR1 SQVTM and CDR2 ANQGSEA. The CDR3 loop spans 14 amino acids. The CDR3 DNA follows: TGCAGCGTCCTCGCCCAGGACCTCCCCTATGGCTACACCTTC. Its protein product is CSVLAQDLPYGYTF.